Sequencing of this TCR beta chain was carried out in a study of T cell clonotyping in hematopoietic cell transplantation. This clone was found a few times. Its specificity is unknown. Sequenced by immunoSEQ multiplex PCR; TCRdb stores in-frame clones only, minus some. Here the sample spans roughly 4,600 clones, 19% being singletons. Broader study findings: Pathologically expanded recipient clonotypes increased progressively from day 30 to day 180 as diversity fell.

This CDR3 has 17 amino acids. V shed 5 bases, J shed 3 bases, and the junction held 6 bases outside the gene matches. The V gene's germline CDR1 is MDHEN and CDR2 SYDVKM. Specimen: PBMCs, collected 180 days after allogeneic stem cell transplant. J is TRBJ2-2 and V is TRBV28; 13 positions agree with TRBD2. This sequence originates from a male patient aged 18-29 years who had an allogeneic stem cell transplant, so the T cells may come from the graft donor. Some clones in this sample may be carry-over from other donors' samples. CDR3 residues: CASSTFTSGRDTGELFF. As DNA, the CDR3 is TGTGCCAGCAGTACTTTCACTAGCGGGAGGGACACCGGGGAGCTGTTTTTT.